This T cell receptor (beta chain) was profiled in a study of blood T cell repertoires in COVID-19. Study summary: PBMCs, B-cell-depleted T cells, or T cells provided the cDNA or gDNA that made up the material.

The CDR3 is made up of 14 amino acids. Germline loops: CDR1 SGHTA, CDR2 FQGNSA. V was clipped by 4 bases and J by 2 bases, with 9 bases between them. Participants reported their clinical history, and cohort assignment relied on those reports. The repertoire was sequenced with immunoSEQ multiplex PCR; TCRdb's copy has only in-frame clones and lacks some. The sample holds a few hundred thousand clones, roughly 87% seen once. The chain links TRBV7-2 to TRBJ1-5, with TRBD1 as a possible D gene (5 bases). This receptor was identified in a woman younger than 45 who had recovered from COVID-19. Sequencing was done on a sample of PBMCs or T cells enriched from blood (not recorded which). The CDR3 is CASSSGGGNQPQHF. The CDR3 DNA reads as TGTGCCAGCAGCTCGGGGGGGGGCAATCAGCCCCAGCATTTT.